The TCR beta chain under discussion was sequenced for a study of T cell repertoires in cytomegalovirus infection. Overall study: Evidence of both CMV infection and a matching HLA type came from public TCR beta signatures.

Each CDR3 protein gets one entry after TCRdb re-called the reads with MiXCR. The profile shows about 920,000 distinct CDR3 sequences, around 29% of them singletons. Study-wide points: HLA-C-restricted, CMV-specific TCR beta clonotypes were dominant ex vivo. Cumulative public TCR beta family frequency identified carriers of CMV plus the relevant HLA.

The germline CDR1 and CDR2 sequences are DFQATT and SNEGSKA (reference sequence). The V segment lost 4 bases and the J segment 3 bases; nucleotides outside the gene matches: 1. This CDR3 has 12 amino acids. Comment on this clonotype: Its matching antigen is unknown.

The sequenced sample was cultured CD8+ T cells from PBMCs, obtained from culture after CMV antigen stimulation. This chain uses TRBV20-1 with TRBJ1-1; 8 bases line up with TRBD1. This sequence was found in a human donor in good health (CMV status not recorded). Some clones in this sample may be carry-over from other donors' samples. The chain's CDR3 is CSAMDRDTEAFF. DNA of the CDR3: TGCAGTGCTATGGACAGGGACACTGAAGCTTTCTTT.